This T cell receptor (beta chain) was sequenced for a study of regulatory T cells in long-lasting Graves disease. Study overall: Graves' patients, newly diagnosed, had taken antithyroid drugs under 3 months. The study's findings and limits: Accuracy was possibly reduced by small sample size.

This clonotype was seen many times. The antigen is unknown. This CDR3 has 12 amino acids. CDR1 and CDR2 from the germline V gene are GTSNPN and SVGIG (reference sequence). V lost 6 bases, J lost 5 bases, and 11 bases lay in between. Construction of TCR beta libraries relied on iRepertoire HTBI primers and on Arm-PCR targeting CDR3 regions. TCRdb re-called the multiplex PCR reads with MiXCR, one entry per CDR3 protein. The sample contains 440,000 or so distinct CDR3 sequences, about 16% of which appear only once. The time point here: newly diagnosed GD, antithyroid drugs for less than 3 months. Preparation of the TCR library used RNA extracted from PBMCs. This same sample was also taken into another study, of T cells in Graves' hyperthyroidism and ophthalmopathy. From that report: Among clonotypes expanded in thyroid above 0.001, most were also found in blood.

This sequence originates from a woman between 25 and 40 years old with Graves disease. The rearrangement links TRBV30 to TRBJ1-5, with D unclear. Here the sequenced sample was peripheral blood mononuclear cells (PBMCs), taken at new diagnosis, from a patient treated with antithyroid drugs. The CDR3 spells CACGSIDQPQHF. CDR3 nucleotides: TGTGCCTGCGGGAGTATTGATCAGCCCCAGCATTTT.